Each of the 12 T cell receptor beta chains below was sequenced from the same sample in a study of control samples from healthy donors and cancer patients. Measured with immunoSEQ multiplex PCR; TCRdb has only the in-frame clones, and not every one. The data contain roughly 160,000 clones, around 94% of them seen just once; the ten biggest clones take up around 15%. Sequencing input: PBMCs. These receptors were collected from a man between 60 and 75 years old with colorectal cancer.

The V gene is TRBV9, the J gene TRBJ1-1; D uncertain. The CDR3 extends over 13 amino acids. Looked up from germline, CDR1 is SGDLS and CDR2 is YYNGEE. The V gene lost 1 base and the J gene lost 5 bases, with 9 bases spanning the gap. This chain's CDR3 is CASSVSPETEAFF. DNA for the CDR3: TGTGCCAGCAGCGTATCCCCCGAGACTGAAGCTTTCTTT.

This chain uses TRBV7-8 with TRBJ1-1, with 7 bases matching TRBD1. Germline CDR1 SGHVS, CDR2 FQNEAQ. CDR3 length: 16 amino acids. V shed 5 bases and J 5 bases; nucleotides not matched to a gene: 14. CDR3 in DNA: TGTGCCAGCAGCCCTGCTTGGGGACAGTCGGGGACTGAAGCTTTCTTT. Translated, it gives CASSPAWGQSGTEAFF.

The chain couples TRBV4-1 to TRBJ2-3; D remains unclear. Per the germline V gene, CDR1 is MGHRA and CDR2 is YSYEKL. The germline V and J ends were trimmed by 4 bases and 2 bases, with 10 bases remaining between them. CDR3 length: 14 amino acids. The CDR3 sequence: CASSPPEVTDTQYF. The CDR3, as DNA: TGCGCCAGCAGCCCCCCAGAAGTCACAGATACGCAGTATTTT.

CDR3 DNA sequence: TGTGCCAGCAGCCCGACGACAGGGACAGCAGGGTCACCCCTCCACTTT. It yields the protein CASSPTTGTAGSPLHF. The chain has TRBV14 and TRBJ1-6; 7 bases are shared with TRBD1. The germline gives CDR1 SGHDN, CDR2 FVKESK. The CDR3 is 16 amino acids. The V segment lost 4 bases and the J segment 10 bases; nucleotides outside the gene matches: 13.

The chain recombines TRBV5-6 with TRBJ1-3; TRBD1 agrees at 9 bases. The germline CDR1 and CDR2 sequences are SGHDT and YYEEEE. V was pared by 3 bases and J by 1 base, with 8 bases of the junction left unmatched. The CDR3 has 17 residues. The chain's CDR3 is CASSSQGAGTSGNTIYF. The DNA of the CDR3 is TGTGCCAGCAGCTCACAGGGGGCTGGTACGTCTGGAAACACCATATATTTT.

V usage is TRBV4-1 and J usage is TRBJ2-5; 10 bases are a match to TRBD2. Germline V gene lookup returns CDR1 MGHRA and CDR2 YSYEKL. J lost 5 bases, V lost 4 bases, and 13 bases had no gene match. The CDR3 extends over 17 amino acids. The CDR3 spells CASSLDRLAGGQETQYF. The DNA of the CDR3 is TGCGCCAGCAGCCTCGACCGGTTAGCGGGGGGCCAGGAGACCCAGTACTTC.

The J gene is TRBJ2-3, the V gene TRBV6-2 or TRBV6-3, with D possibly TRBD1 on 5 matching bases. The CDR3 has 15 amino acids. V dropped 6 bases and J dropped 8 bases, with 21 bases sitting between them. Per the germline V gene, CDR1 is MNHEY and CDR2 is SVGEGT. In DNA form, the CDR3 reads TGTGCCAGCAGCCCTACTTGGGGCACGCTGGGTACGCAGTATTTT. Encoded protein: CASSPTWGTLGTQYF.

The chain couples TRBV5-3 to TRBJ1-4; unclear D gene. TRBV5-3 is assigned to the ORF class and has an uncertain function. With 4 bases removed from V and 2 bases from J, the gap between germline ends came to 6 bases. There are 13 residues in the CDR3. Here the CDR3 reads CARSPKTNEKLFF. In DNA, the CDR3 is TGTGCCAGAAGCCCGAAGACTAATGAAAAACTGTTTTTT.

This clone was picked up one time. The J gene is TRBJ1-2, the V gene TRBV2, with D uncertain. Trimming took off 4 bases at V and 2 bases at J, with 5 bases between the two ends. Germline V gene sequence: CDR1 SNHLY, CDR2 FYNNEI. The CDR3 runs to 12 residues. CDR3 nucleotide sequence: TGTGCCAGCAGTGGGCAGAACTATGGCTACACCTTC. The encoded protein is CASSGQNYGYTF.

This clone occurred once. This chain joins TRBV19 and TRBJ1-5; 8 bases map to TRBD1. There are 12 residues in the CDR3. Germline trimming cut 7 bases from V and 5 bases from J; bases unmatched to any gene: 1. From germline, CDR1 is LNHDA and CDR2 SQIVND (reference sequence). CDR3 loop: CASKTGDQPQHF. DNA of the CDR3: TGTGCCAGTAAGACAGGGGATCAGCCCCAGCATTTT.

As concerns this clone: The sample carries other DNA sequences with the same CDR3. The rearrangement links TRBV4-3 to TRBJ1-4; D might be TRBD1 (5 bases). This CDR3 has 14 residues. CDR1 and CDR2 from the germline V gene are LGHNA and YSLEER. Trimming removed 1 base from V and 7 bases from J, with 10 bases in between. The chain's CDR3 is CASSQGQGGEKLFF. Written as DNA, the CDR3 is TGCGCCAGCAGCCAAGGGCAGGGAGGTGAAAAACTGTTTTTT.

The chain recombines TRBV24-1 with TRBJ1-2; perhaps TRBD1 as D (5 bases). V was trimmed by 5 bases and J by 1 base, leaving 10 bases between them. CDR3 length: 14 amino acids. CDR1 and CDR2 (germline): KGHDR, SFDVKD. DNA of the CDR3: TGTGCCACCAGTGCCGATGGGGGTAACTATGGCTACACCTTC. This gives the protein CATSADGGNYGYTF.